Sequencing of this T cell receptor beta chain was carried out in a study of patients and donors after allogeneic stem cell transplantation. This clonotype appeared many times. TCRdb re-called the RT-PCR reads with MiXCR, one entry per CDR3 protein. The table shows roughly 30,000 distinct CDR3 sequences, with around 6.8% occurring only once. The CDR3 is 13 amino acids. The V gene's germline CDR1 is MNHEY and CDR2 SVGAGI. Losses at the gene ends were 6 bases for V and 3 bases for J; bases not matched to a gene: 1. This TCR was sampled from a human donor who was either an allogeneic HSCT recipient or a stem cell or donor lymphocyte infusion donor (not recorded which). It is not recorded whose cells these are; they may come from a transplant donor. This chain uses TRBV6-5 with TRBJ2-2; TRBD1 matches 7 bases. Sequencing was done on a sample of blood, either unsorted or a sorted T cell fraction (not recorded which). CDR3 residues: CASRGQDTGELFF. As DNA, the CDR3 is TGTGCCAGCAGAGGACAGGACACCGGGGAGCTGTTTTTT.